The 18 T cell receptor beta chains in this list originate from one sample, sequenced in a study of cytomegalovirus exposure and HLA in healthy donors. PCR involved 60 Vbeta and 13 Jbeta primers. Assay used: immunoSEQ multiplex PCR; TCRdb lists only in-frame clones, some missing. The listing records 170,000 or so clones. The source material was PBMCs. The receptors derive from a man younger than 40 in good health and CMV-seronegative.

DNA for the CDR3: TGTGCTAGTGGGAACAGGCCAGGCTACGAGCAGTACTTC. It specifies CASGNRPGYEQYF. V and J are TRBV12-5 and TRBJ2-7; maybe TRBD1 (5 bases). Germline V gene sequence: CDR1 LGHNT, CDR2 FRNRAP. Trimming took off 6 bases at V and 3 bases at J, with 12 bases between the two ends. The CDR3 consists of 13 residues.

This chain connects TRBV4-2 to TRBJ2-1; TRBD1 aligns across 8 bases. CDR1 and CDR2 (germline): LGHNA, YNFKEQ. The CDR3 is 15 amino acids. Trimming cost V 3 bases and J 8 bases; bases outside gene matches: 9. The CDR3 coding sequence is TGTGCCAGCAGCCAGGCAGGGGGCGGTCGGGATGAGCAGTTCTTC. Amino acids: CASSQAGGGRDEQFF.

The chain employs TRBV18 and TRBJ2-1, with D perhaps matching TRBD1 (5 bases). The CDR3 has 17 residues. The germline gives CDR1 KGHSH, CDR2 LQKENI. Trimming cost V 6 bases and J 0 bases, with 18 bases left between them. The CDR3 nucleotides are TGTGCCAGCTCCTCACCTAAGACAGAGAGCTCCTACAATGAGCAGTTCTTC. Its translation is CASSSPKTESSYNEQFF.

The CDR3 loop is CASSLTSTDTQYF. CDR3 DNA: TGCGCCAGCAGCCTAACTAGCACAGATACGCAGTATTTT. The V and J genes are TRBV5-1 and TRBJ2-3; no reliable D call. Germline V CDR1 and CDR2: SGHRS, YFSETQ. Trimming shortened V by 4 bases and J by 0 bases, and 6 bases separated the two germline ends. The CDR3 covers 13 residues.

V and J are TRBV11-1 and TRBJ2-7; unclear D gene. This CDR3 region has 14 residues. V shed 1 base and J shed 3 bases, with 10 bases lying between them. From germline, CDR1 is SGHAT and CDR2 FQDESV (reference sequence). The DNA for the CDR3 is TGTGCCAGCAGCTTAGAGGCAGACAACTACGAGCAGTACTTC. Amino acid sequence: CASSLEADNYEQYF. Based on the CDR3 plus reference TRBV11-1 and TRBJ2-7, the full variable domain is EAEVAQSPRYKITEKSQAVAFWCDPISGHATLYWYRQILGQGPELLVQFQDESVVDDSQLPKDRFSAERLKGVDSTLKIQPAELGDSAMYLCASSLEADNYEQYFGPGTRLTVT.

V is TRBV25-1 and J is TRBJ2-5, with 8 positions matching TRBD2. This CDR3 contains 13 residues. Unmatched junction bases numbered 6, after V lost 8 bases and J lost 4 bases. Germline assignment: CDR1 MGHDK and CDR2 SYGVNS. The CDR3 region is CASYNAGGETQYF. In nucleotides, the CDR3 is TGTGCCAGCTACAACGCGGGGGGAGAGACCCAGTACTTC.

This chain links TRBV5-4 with TRBJ1-1, with D tentatively TRBD1 (5 bases). Trimming pared 2 bases from V and 4 bases from J, leaving 15 bases between. This CDR3 contains 15 residues. The germline V gene encodes CDR1 SGHNT and CDR2 YYREEE (reference sequence). The CDR3 loop reads CASSFEGARSTEAFF. In DNA, the CDR3 is TGTGCCAGCAGCTTTGAAGGGGCGCGGAGCACTGAAGCTTTCTTT.

This chain uses TRBV5-1 with TRBJ1-5; the D is unclear. Trimming stripped 4 bases from V and 4 bases from J, with 9 bases between. This CDR3 has 13 residues. The V gene's germline CDR1 is SGHRS and CDR2 YFSETQ. This chain's CDR3 is CASSPRSNQPQHF. CDR3 coding DNA: TGCGCCAGCAGCCCGAGAAGTAATCAGCCCCAGCATTTT.

The chain joins TRBV5-1 to TRBJ2-1; D is perhaps TRBD2 (6 bases). This CDR3 has 14 residues. Per the germline V gene, CDR1 is SGHRS and CDR2 is YFSETQ. Trimming stripped 4 bases from V and 8 bases from J, with 16 bases between. CDR3 DNA: TGCGCCAGCAGCGGAGGGACCCATGTTGATGAGCAGTTCTTC. As protein: CASSGGTHVDEQFF.

V and J are TRBV7-9 and TRBJ2-7, with TRBD2 as a possible D gene (6 bases). The V end was cut by 4 bases, the J end by 7 bases, with 23 bases between. The CDR3 runs 16 residues. Germline values: CDR1 SEHNR, CDR2 FQNEAQ (reference sequence). The DNA for the CDR3 is TGTGCCAGCAGCTCCGTCTACACCGCGGGGTCGGGTGAGCAGTACTTC. This gives the protein CASSSVYTAGSGEQYF.

The CDR3 nucleotides are TGTGCCAGCAGCTTGATTACAGGGGGCTCAGGTACAGATACGCAGTATTTT. Translation: CASSLITGGSGTDTQYF. The chain combines TRBV5-6 with TRBJ2-3, with 9 bases identical to TRBD1. Germline V lookup: CDR1 SGHDT, CDR2 YYEEEE. This CDR3 is 17 amino acids long. The J segment lost 3 bases and the V segment lost 1 base, leaving 9 bases of the junction unmatched.

CDR3 bases: TGTGCCAGCAGCTGGAGTTTCAAGGAAGCTTTCTTT. This translates into CASSWSFKEAFF. The chain employs TRBV7-9 and TRBJ1-1; D unresolved. The CDR3 is made up of 12 amino acids. The V gene's germline CDR1 is SEHNR and CDR2 FQNEAQ (reference sequence). The V and J ends lost 4 bases and 8 bases respectively, with 11 bases between them. The complete variable domain, with remaining parts taken from reference TRBV7-9 and TRBJ1-1, reads DTGVSQNPRHKITKRGQNVTFRCDPISEHNRLYWYRQTLGQGPEFLTYFQNEAQLEKSRLLSDRFSAERPKGSFSTLEIQRTEQGDSAMYLCASSWSFKEAFFGQGTRLTVV.

V is TRBV30 and J is TRBJ2-3, with TRBD2 as a possible D gene (5 bases). This CDR3 comprises 14 residues. Trimming removed 0 bases at V and 3 bases at J, with 10 bases between. Per the germline V gene, CDR1 is GTSNPN and CDR2 is SVGIG (reference sequence). CDR3 in DNA: TGTGCCTGGAGTGTGAATAGGGAGACAGATACGCAGTATTTT. Translation: CAWSVNRETDTQYF. Combining the CDR3 with reference TRBV30 and TRBJ2-3 gives the whole variable domain SQTIHQWPATLVQPVGSPLSLECTVEGTSNPNLYWYRQAAGRGLQLLFYSVGIGQISSEVPQNLSASRPQDRQFILSSKKLLLSDSGFYLCAWSVNRETDTQYFGPGTRLTVL.

The chain joins TRBV7-2 to TRBJ1-5; D is unclear. Germline V lookup: CDR1 SGHTA, CDR2 FQGNSA. The CDR3 contains 14 residues. Trimming took off 5 bases at V and 10 bases at J, with 18 bases between the two ends. CDR3 nucleotide sequence: TGTGCCAGCAGCGCCCACGGGTGGATTAGACCCCAGCATTTT. The encoded protein is CASSAHGWIRPQHF.

This rearrangement joins TRBV6-6 to TRBJ2-7, with TRBD1 as a possible D gene (6 bases). The CDR3 runs 14 residues. Germline V gives CDR1 MNHNY, CDR2 SVGAGI (reference sequence). Trimming cost V 5 bases and J 2 bases, with 13 bases left between them. CDR3 amino acids: CASSGQQGTYEQYF. For the CDR3, the DNA is TGTGCCAGCAGTGGGCAACAGGGTACCTACGAGCAGTACTTC.

The chain combines TRBV5-1 with TRBJ2-3; a possible D gene is TRBD2 (6 bases). The length of the CDR3 is 14 residues. V was cut by 5 bases and J by 0 bases, with 10 bases left in between. CDR1 is SGHRS and CDR2 is YFSETQ in the germline V gene. CDR3 nucleotides: TGCGCCAGCAGAGGGGCGGGAAGCACAGATACGCAGTATTTT. It yields the protein CASRGAGSTDTQYF.

This sequence joins TRBV10-3 and TRBJ2-2; 8 bases align to TRBD2. V was pared by 4 bases and J by 4 bases, with 5 bases of the junction left unmatched. CDR3 length equals 15 residues. Per germline, CDR1 ENHRY and CDR2 SYGVKD. The CDR3 protein is CAISGAGGSTGELFF. DNA of the CDR3: TGTGCCATCAGTGGGGCGGGAGGCAGCACCGGGGAGCTGTTTTTT.

The chain couples TRBV5-4 to TRBJ1-1; D gene uncertain. Per germline, CDR1 SGHNT and CDR2 YYREEE (reference sequence). CDR3 length equals 13 residues. Trimming shortened V by 1 base and J by 2 bases, and 6 bases separated the two germline ends. CDR3 sequence: CASSLFTNTEAFF. For the CDR3, the DNA is TGTGCCAGCAGCTTGTTCACTAACACTGAAGCTTTCTTT.